One sample yielded the 5 T cell receptor beta chains listed below, sequenced in a study of blood T cell repertoires in COVID-19. Clones were read by immunoSEQ multiplex PCR, and TCRdb kept only the in-frame ones, dropping some. Of around 180,000 clones listed, approximately 83% are singletons. Sequences were obtained from peripheral blood. Receptor source: a man in his sixties with acute or convalescent COVID-19.

This rearrangement joins TRBV5-1 to TRBJ1-1; no definite D call. There are 12 residues in the CDR3. V lost 4 bases and J lost 7, with 11 bases in between. CDR1 is SGHRS and CDR2 is YFSETQ in the germline V gene. CDR3 in amino acids: CASSPGRGEAFF. CDR3 coding DNA: TGCGCCAGCAGCCCAGGCCGGGGTGAAGCTTTCTTT.

CDR3 residues: CSASRLAGGPAYEQYF. Here the CDR3 DNA reads TGCAGTGCTAGTAGGCTAGCGGGAGGTCCTGCCTACGAGCAGTACTTC. This chain joins TRBV20-1 and TRBJ2-7; 11 bases agree with TRBD2. This CDR3 spans 16 amino acids. The V segment lost 3 bases and the J segment 2 bases; nucleotides outside the gene matches: 9. Germline CDR1 reads DFQATT; CDR2 reads SNEGSKA (reference sequence).

This chain uses TRBV18 with TRBJ2-7; TRBD2 matches at 10 bases. V dropped 2 bases and J dropped 6; count of bases not matched to a gene: 13. The V gene's germline CDR1 is KGHSH and CDR2 LQKENI. The CDR3 covers 17 residues. CDR3 DNA: TGTGCCAGCTCACCAGCATCACCGGGACTAGCGTTTGGCGAGCAGTACTTC. Residues: CASSPASPGLAFGEQYF.

The chain is built from TRBV7-2 and TRBJ2-5, with D possibly TRBD2 on 6 matching bases. The ends were cut back, 10 bases at V and 4 bases at J, with 16 bases in the middle. Germline V gene data show CDR1 as SGHTA and CDR2 as FQGNSA. This CDR3 is 13 amino acids long. The CDR3 DNA reads TGTGCCACTATGGACTATTTGGGAGAGACCCAGTACTTC. This encodes CATMDYLGETQYF.

The chain links TRBV3-1 (or the pseudogene TRBV3-2) to TRBJ2-1; 13 nucleotides line up with TRBD2. Germline V gene data show CDR1 as LGHDT and CDR2 as YNNKEL (reference sequence). The CDR3 covers 16 residues. After removal of 4 bases from V and 8 bases from J, the junction contained 8 bases not matched to a gene. In DNA, the CDR3 is TGTGCCAGCAGCCCTCGGACTAGCGGGGGCGGGGATGAGCAGTTCTTC. Translation gives CASSPRTSGGGDEQFF.